This is a list of T cell receptor beta chains from one sample in a study of blood T cell repertoires in COVID-19. Assay used: immunoSEQ multiplex PCR; TCRdb lists only in-frame clones, some missing. The sample yields about 320,000 clones, just over 85% seen once. The sequenced material came from PBMCs or T cells enriched from blood (not recorded which). The receptors shown here come from a woman aged 18-29 years who had recovered from COVID-19. Both conserved end residues are part of each CDR3. The D gene is left open where the match is weak. Rows may omit the clone size; those that give it use once, few, many or a size class.

>.|.|TRBJ1-2|TRBV28
CASSSPGNNYGYTF
TGTGCCAGCAGTTCTCCGGGGAATAACTATGGCTACACCTTC
>.|.|TRBJ1-2|TRBV9
CASSVDPVYAYGYTF
TGTGCCAGCAGCGTAGACCCAGTTTATGCCTATGGCTACACCTTC
>.|.|TRBJ1-4|TRBV5-4
CASSLATGEKLFF
TGTGCCAGCAGCTTGGCGACGGGAGAAAAACTGTTTTTT
>TRBD2|.|TRBJ2-2|TRBV19
CASIILGLAGGRNTGELFF
TGTGCCAGTATCATCTTAGGACTAGCGGGGGGGCGGAACACCGGGGAGCTGTTTTTT
>TRBD1|.|TRBJ1-1|TRBV27
CASSLWGQGWNTEAFF
TGTGCCAGCAGTTTATGGGGACAGGGCTGGAACACTGAAGCTTTCTTT
>.|.|TRBJ2-7|TRBV2
CASSEQGSYEQYF
TGTGCCAGCAGTGAACAGGGTTCCTACGAGCAGTACTTC
>.|.|TRBJ1-5|TRBV19
CASSSTAYSNQPQHF
TGTGCCAGTAGTTCGACAGCTTATAGCAATCAGCCCCAGCATTTT
>.|.|TRBJ1-5|TRBV2
CASLHAGSNQPQHF
TGTGCCAGTTTGCACGCGGGAAGCAATCAGCCCCAGCATTTT
>.|.|TRBJ1-1|TRBV5-6
CASSLDTLTEAFF
TGTGCCAGCAGCTTGGACACCCTCACTGAAGCTTTCTTT
>.|.|TRBJ1-3|TRBV5-1
CASSLDSDSRSGNTIYF
TGCGCCAGCAGCTTGGACTCCGACAGCCGCTCTGGAAACACCATATATTTT
>TRBD2|.|TRBJ2-1|TRBV29-1
CSVEEWSGRENEQFF
TGCAGCGTTGAAGAGTGGAGCGGGAGGGAAAATGAGCAGTTCTTC
>TRBD2|few|TRBJ2-1|TRBV5-1
CASNVGGSSYNEQFF
TGCGCCAGCAATGTGGGAGGGAGCTCCTACAATGAGCAGTTCTTC
>.|few|TRBJ1-1|TRBV20-1
CSVTGNTEAFF
TGCAGTGTAACCGGGAACACTGAAGCTTTCTTT
>.|few|TRBJ2-7|TRBV5-4
CASSLSPHYYEQYF
TGTGCCAGCAGTCTCTCGCCCCACTACTACGAGCAGTACTTC
>.|.|TRBJ1-6|TRBV27
CASSFQGSSYNSPLHF
TGTGCCAGCAGTTTCCAGGGGAGCTCCTATAATTCACCCCTCCACTTT
>TRBD2|.|TRBJ2-1|TRBV15
CATRPRGGDSTYNEQFF
TGTGCCACCAGGCCTCGGGGGGGAGACTCTACCTACAATGAGCAGTTCTTC
>.|.|TRBJ2-3|TRBV7-7
CASSSLITDTQYF
TGTGCTAGCAGCTCCCTAATCACAGATACGCAGTATTTT
>.|.|TRBJ2-1|TRBV13
CASSLGRGQYEQFF
TGTGCCAGCAGCTTAGGCCGCGGACAATATGAGCAGTTCTTC
>.|.|TRBJ1-2|TRBV9
CASSVDRGQLDETNYGYTF
TGTGCCAGCAGCGTAGACCGGGGTCAGTTAGACGAGACCAACTATGGCTACACCTTC
>.|few|TRBJ1-1|TRBV29-1
CSVEGQKNTEAFF
TGCAGCGTTGAAGGACAGAAAAACACTGAAGCTTTCTTT
>.|.|TRBJ1-2|TRBV4-1
CASSQGGGYGYTF
TGCGCCAGCAGCCAAGGCGGCGGCTATGGCTACACCTTC
>TRBD2|.|TRBJ2-7|TRBV2
CASSVSGNPYEQYF
TGTGCCAGCAGTGTTAGCGGGAATCCCTACGAGCAGTACTTC
>.|.|TRBJ1-5|TRBV19
CASSEWDSGQPQHF
TGTGCCAGTAGTGAATGGGACTCTGGTCAGCCCCAGCATTTT
>.|.|TRBJ1-1|TRBV6-5
CASILQGNTEAFF
TGTGCCAGCATCTTACAGGGGAACACTGAAGCTTTCTTT
>.|.|TRBJ1-1|TRBV21-1
CASSSGSDRVYEAFF
TGTGCCAGCAGCAGCGGTTCGGACAGGGTTTATGAAGCTTTCTTT
>.|.|TRBJ2-7|TRBV6-5
CASSSSARSYEQYF
TGTGCCAGCAGTTCTAGCGCGCGCTCCTACGAGCAGTACTTC
>TRBD1|.|TRBJ2-7|TRBV6-5
CASSLQGKGSYEQYF
TGTGCCAGCAGCTTACAGGGGAAGGGCTCCTACGAGCAGTACTTC
>TRBD1|few|TRBJ1-2|TRBV11-3
CASSLMPGQGFYGYTF
TGTGCCAGCAGCTTAATGCCCGGACAGGGCTTCTATGGCTACACCTTC
>TRBD1|.|TRBJ2-7|TRBV5-1
CASSPELQGATAEQYF
TGCGCCAGCAGCCCTGAATTACAGGGGGCCACGGCCGAGCAGTACTTC
>.|.|TRBJ2-1|TRBV7-3
CASSSQGDEQFF
TGTGCCAGCAGCTCTCAGGGTGATGAGCAGTTCTTC
>.|.|TRBJ1-5|TRBV19
CASSWQGGNQPQHF
TGTGCCAGTAGTTGGCAGGGTGGCAATCAGCCCCAGCATTTT
>TRBD1|.|TRBJ2-2|TRBV11-2
CASSSRQGRTGELFF
TGTGCCAGCAGCTCCCGACAGGGGCGTACCGGGGAGCTGTTTTTT
>TRBD1|.|TRBJ1-2|TRBV30
CAWMGTDGSYTF
TGTGCCTGGATGGGGACAGATGGATCCTACACCTTC
>.|.|TRBJ1-2|TRBV19
CASSLNSGLNYGYTF
TGTGCCAGTAGTCTTAATAGCGGACTTAACTATGGCTACACCTTC
>.|many|TRBJ2-2|TRBV6-4
CASSDSSTGELFF
TGTGCCAGCAGTGACTCTAGCACCGGGGAGCTGTTTTTT
>TRBD1|once|TRBJ1-4|TRBV13
CASSLGRQGRTNEKLFF
TGTGCCAGCAGCTTAGGCCGACAGGGAAGAACTAATGAAAAACTGTTTTTT
>.|once|TRBJ1-2|TRBV24-1
CATSDFNISTGYTF
TGTGCCACCAGTGATTTTAACATATCCACCGGCTACACCTTC
>.|once|TRBJ2-1|TRBV7-7
CASSSGRTNEQFF
TGTGCTAGCAGCTCAGGGAGGACGAATGAGCAGTTCTTC
>.|.|TRBJ2-5|TRBV5-6
CASSLEEVRETQYF
TGTGCCAGCAGCTTGGAGGAGGTACGAGAGACCCAGTACTTC